The source of this TCR beta chain is a study of CXCR3-negative and CXCR3-positive naive CD8 T cells. The V gene's germline CDR1 is SGHVS and CDR2 FQNEAQ. The CDR3 extends over 14 amino acids. With UMI labels, 5' RACE was used to prepare the TRB cDNA libraries. Each CDR3 protein gets one entry in TCRdb, which reprocessed the 5' RACE reads and gives no DNA. The sample has about 63,000 distinct CDR3 sequences, and its top ten clones hold around 4.8%. Turning to this clonotype: Antigen unknown.

General study results and limits: Compared with CXCR3-negative naive cells, CXCR3-positive naive cells showed more hydrophobic TRB CDR3s.

The source of this sequence is a human donor in good health. Some clones in this sample may be carry-over from other donors' samples. The chain couples TRBV7-8 to TRBJ2-2. The specimen was naive CXCR3+ CD8+ T cells from blood. Subset specified: CD45RO-CCR7+CD27+CD95- naive CD8+ T cells expressing CXCR3 (TNR3+). The CDR3 region is CASSPNSNTGELFF.